This T cell receptor (beta chain) was documented in a study of CD8+ T cells in alopecia areata. Looking at the study overall: The tofacitinib course ran for 6 to 18 months and was followed by 6 months off drug.

Germline lookup yields CDR1 SQVTM and CDR2 ANQGSEA. V gave up 6 bases and J gave up 3 bases, with 20 bases separating them. The CDR3 has 15 amino acids. It was cDNA, reverse transcribed from extracted RNA, that served as the sequencing template. Only in-frame clones appear in the TCRdb table, and some are missing; sequencing was by immunoSEQ multiplex PCR. The sample includes about 180,000 clones, 50% to 70% seen only once; the top ten take 1.7%. Comments on this clone: Its antigen is not identified.

From alopecia areata patients, lesional scalp punch biopsies and peripheral blood were collected. Broader study findings: Across lesional scalp, and particularly alopecia totalis/universalis, clonality surpassed that of normal scalp. Scalp sample sequencing also detects resident alphabeta T cells of normal skin.

This clonotype was sampled from a human donor with alopecia areata. The input for sequencing was CD4+ T cells sorted from blood, taken at week 0. V usage is TRBV29-1 and J usage is TRBJ1-2; D might be TRBD1 (6 bases). The CDR3 reads CSVGHAEPIYYGYTF. CDR3 in DNA: TGCAGCGTGGGACACGCCGAGCCGATCTACTATGGCTACACCTTC. The complete variable domain, with remaining parts taken from reference TRBV29-1 and TRBJ1-2, reads SAVISQKPSRDICQRGTSLTIQCQVDSQVTMMFWYRQQPGQSLTLIATANQGSEATYESGFVIDKFPISRPNLTFSTLTVSNMSPEDSSIYLCSVGHAEPIYYGYTFGSGTRLTVV.